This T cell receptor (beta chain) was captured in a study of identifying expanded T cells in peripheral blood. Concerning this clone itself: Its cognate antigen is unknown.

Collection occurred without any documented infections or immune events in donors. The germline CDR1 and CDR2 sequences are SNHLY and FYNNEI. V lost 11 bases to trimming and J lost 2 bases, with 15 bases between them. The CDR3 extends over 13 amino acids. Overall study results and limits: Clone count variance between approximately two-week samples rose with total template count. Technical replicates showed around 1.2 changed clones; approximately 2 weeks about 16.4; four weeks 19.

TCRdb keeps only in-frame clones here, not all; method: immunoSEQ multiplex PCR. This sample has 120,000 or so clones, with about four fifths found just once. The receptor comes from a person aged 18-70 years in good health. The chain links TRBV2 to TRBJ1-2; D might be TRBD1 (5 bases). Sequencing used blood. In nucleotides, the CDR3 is TGTGCCGTAGAGGCGGGGGTCAACTATGGCTACACCTTC. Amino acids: CAVEAGVNYGYTF. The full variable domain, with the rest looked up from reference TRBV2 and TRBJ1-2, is EPEVTQTPSHQVTQMGQEVILRCVPISNHLYFYWYRQILGQKVEFLVSFYNNEISEKSEIFDDQFSVERPDGSNFTLKIRSTKLEDSAMYFCAVEAGVNYGYTFGSGTRLTVV.